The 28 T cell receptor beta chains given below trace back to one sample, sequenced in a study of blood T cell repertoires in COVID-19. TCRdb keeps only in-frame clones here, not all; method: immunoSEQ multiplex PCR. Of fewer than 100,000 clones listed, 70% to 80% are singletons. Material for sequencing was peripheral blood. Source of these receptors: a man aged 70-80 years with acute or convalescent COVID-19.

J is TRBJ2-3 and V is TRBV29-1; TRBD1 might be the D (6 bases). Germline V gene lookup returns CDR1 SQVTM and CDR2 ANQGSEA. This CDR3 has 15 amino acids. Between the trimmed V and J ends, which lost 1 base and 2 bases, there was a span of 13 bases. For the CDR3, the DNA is TGCAGCGTTGAAGGGGGGCCGGGGCCCACAGATACGCAGTATTTT. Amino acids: CSVEGGPGPTDTQYF.

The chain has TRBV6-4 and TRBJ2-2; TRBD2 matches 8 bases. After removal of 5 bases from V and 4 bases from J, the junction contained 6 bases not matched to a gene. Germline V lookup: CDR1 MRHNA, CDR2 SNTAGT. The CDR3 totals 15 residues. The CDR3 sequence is CASSPTSEGTGELFF. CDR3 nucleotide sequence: TGTGCCAGCAGTCCGACTAGCGAGGGCACCGGGGAGCTGTTTTTT.

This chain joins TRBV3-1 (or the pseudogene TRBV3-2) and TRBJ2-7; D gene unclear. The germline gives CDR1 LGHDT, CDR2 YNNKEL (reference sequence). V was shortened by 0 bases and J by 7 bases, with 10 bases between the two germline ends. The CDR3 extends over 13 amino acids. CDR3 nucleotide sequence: TGTGCCAGCAGCCAAGAGCGACTCCTGGAGCAGTACTTC. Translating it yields CASSQERLLEQYF.

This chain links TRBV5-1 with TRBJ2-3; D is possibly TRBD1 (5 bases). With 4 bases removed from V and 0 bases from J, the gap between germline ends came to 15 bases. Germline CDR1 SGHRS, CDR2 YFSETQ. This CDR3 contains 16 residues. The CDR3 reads CASSIGHKSSTDTQYF. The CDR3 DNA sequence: TGCGCCAGCAGCATCGGACATAAGTCTAGCACAGATACGCAGTATTTT. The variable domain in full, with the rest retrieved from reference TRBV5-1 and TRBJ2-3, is KAGVTQTPRYLIKTRGQQVTLSCSPISGHRSVSWYQQTPGQGLQFLFEYFSETQRNKGNFPGRFSGRQFSNSRSEMNVSTLELGDSALYLCASSIGHKSSTDTQYFGPGTRLTVL.

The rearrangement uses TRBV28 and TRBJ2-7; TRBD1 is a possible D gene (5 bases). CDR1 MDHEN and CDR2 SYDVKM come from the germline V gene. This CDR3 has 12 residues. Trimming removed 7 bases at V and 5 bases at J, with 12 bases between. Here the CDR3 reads CASTLIGDEQYF. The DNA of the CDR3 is TGTGCCAGCACCCTGATAGGGGACGAGCAGTACTTC.

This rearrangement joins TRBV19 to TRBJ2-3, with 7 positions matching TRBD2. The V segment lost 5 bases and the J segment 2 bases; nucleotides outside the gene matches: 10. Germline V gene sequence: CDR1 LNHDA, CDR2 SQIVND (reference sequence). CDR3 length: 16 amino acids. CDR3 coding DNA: TGTGCCAGTAGTGAGGATCAAGGGGACTACACAGATACGCAGTATTTT. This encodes CASSEDQGDYTDTQYF.

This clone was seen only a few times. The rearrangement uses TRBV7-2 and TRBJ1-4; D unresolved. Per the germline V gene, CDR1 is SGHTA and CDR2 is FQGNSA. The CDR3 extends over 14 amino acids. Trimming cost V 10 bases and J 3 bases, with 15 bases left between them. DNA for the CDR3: TGTGCCACCTCCCAGACGGCGGCTAATGAAAAACTGTTTTTT. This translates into CATSQTAANEKLFF.

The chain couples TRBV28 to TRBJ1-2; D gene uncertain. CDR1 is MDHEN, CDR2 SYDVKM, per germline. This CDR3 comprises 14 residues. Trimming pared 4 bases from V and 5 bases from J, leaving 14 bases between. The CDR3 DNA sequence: TGTGCCAGCAGTTCCTACGGGGTTGGGTATGGCTACACCTTC. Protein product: CASSSYGVGYGYTF.

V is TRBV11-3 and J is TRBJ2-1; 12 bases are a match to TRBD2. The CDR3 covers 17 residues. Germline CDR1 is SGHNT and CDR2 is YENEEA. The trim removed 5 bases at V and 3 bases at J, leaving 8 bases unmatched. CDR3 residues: CASSPSLGLAGYNEQFF. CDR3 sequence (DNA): TGTGCCAGCAGCCCTAGTTTGGGACTAGCGGGCTACAATGAGCAGTTCTTC.

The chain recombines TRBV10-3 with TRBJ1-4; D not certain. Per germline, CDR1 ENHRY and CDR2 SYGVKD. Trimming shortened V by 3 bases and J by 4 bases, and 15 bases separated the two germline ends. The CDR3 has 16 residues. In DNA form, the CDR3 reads TGTGCCATCAGTGATCAAGGACCGGGGTTTAATGAAAAACTGTTTTTT. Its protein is CAISDQGPGFNEKLFF.

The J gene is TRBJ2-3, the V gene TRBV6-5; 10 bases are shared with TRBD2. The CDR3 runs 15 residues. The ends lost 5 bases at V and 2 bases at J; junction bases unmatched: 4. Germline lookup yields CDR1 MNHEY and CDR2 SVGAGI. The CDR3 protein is CASSPSGSLTDTQYF. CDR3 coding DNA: TGTGCCAGCAGTCCTAGCGGGAGCCTCACAGATACGCAGTATTTT.

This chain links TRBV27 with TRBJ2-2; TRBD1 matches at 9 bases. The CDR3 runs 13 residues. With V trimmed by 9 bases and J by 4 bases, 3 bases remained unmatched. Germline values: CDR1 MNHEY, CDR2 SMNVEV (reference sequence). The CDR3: CASKTGGTGELFF. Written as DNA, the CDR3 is TGTGCCAGTAAGACAGGGGGCACCGGGGAGCTGTTTTTT.

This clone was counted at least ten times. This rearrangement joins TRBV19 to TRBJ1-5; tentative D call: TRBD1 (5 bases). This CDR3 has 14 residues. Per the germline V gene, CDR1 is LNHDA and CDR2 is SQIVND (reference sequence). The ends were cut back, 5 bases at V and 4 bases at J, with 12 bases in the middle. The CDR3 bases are TGTGCCAGTAGTCATCGGGGGTCTAATCAGCCCCAGCATTTT. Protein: CASSHRGSNQPQHF. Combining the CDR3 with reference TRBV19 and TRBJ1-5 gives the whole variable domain DGGITQSPKYLFRKEGQNVTLSCEQNLNHDAMYWYRQDPGQGLRLIYYSQIVNDFQKGDIAEGYSVSREKKESFPLTVTSAQKNPTAFYLCASSHRGSNQPQHFGDGTRLSIL.

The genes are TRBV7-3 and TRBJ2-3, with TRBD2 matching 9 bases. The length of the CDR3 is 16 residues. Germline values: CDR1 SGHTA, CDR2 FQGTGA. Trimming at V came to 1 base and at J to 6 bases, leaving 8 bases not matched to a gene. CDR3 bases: TGTGCCAGCAGCTTAAGGGTAGCGGGAGTGAGTGATACGCAGTATTTT. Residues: CASSLRVAGVSDTQYF.

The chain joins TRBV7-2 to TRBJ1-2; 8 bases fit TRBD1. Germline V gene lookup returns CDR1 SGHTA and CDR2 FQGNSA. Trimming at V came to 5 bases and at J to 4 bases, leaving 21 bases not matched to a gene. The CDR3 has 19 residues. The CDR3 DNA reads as TGTGCCAGCAGCAAGGTCGGGACAGGCCCTATATTAGCCCTCTATGGCTACACCTTC. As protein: CASSKVGTGPILALYGYTF. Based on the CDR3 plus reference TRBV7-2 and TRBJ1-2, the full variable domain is GAGVSQSPSNKVTEKGKDVELRCDPISGHTALYWYRQSLGQGLEFLIYFQGNSAPDKSGLPSDRFSAERTGGSVSTLTIQRTQQEDSAVYLCASSKVGTGPILALYGYTFGSGTRLTVV.

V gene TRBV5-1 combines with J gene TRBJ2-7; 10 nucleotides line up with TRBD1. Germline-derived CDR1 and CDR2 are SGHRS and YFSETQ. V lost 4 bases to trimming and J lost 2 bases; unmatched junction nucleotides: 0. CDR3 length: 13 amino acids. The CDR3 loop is CASSGTGAYEQYF. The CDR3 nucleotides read TGCGCCAGCAGCGGGACAGGGGCCTACGAGCAGTACTTC.

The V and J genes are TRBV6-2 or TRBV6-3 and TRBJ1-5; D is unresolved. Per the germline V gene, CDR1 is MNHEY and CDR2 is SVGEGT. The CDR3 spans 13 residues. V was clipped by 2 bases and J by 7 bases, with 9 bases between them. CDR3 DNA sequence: TGTGCCAGCAGTTACGGGAGTAGCCAGCCCCAGCATTTT. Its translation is CASSYGSSQPQHF.

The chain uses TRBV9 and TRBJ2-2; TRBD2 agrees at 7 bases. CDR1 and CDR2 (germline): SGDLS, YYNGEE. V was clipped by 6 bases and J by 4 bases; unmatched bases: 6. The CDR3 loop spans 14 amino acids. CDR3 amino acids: CASKAGVPTGELFF. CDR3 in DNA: TGTGCCAGCAAGGCGGGAGTTCCCACCGGGGAGCTGTTTTTT.

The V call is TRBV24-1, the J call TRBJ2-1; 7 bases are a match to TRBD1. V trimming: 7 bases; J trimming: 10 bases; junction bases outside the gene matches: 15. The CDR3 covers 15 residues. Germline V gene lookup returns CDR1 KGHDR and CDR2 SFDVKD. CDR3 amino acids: CATSEGRTGAGEQFF. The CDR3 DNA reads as TGTGCCACCAGCGAAGGACGTACAGGGGCAGGGGAGCAGTTCTTC.

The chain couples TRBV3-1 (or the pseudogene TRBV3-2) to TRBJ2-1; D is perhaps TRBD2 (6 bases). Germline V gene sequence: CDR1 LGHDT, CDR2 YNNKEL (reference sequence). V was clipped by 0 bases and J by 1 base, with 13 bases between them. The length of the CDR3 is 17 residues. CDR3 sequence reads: CASSQEGGTLSYNEQFF. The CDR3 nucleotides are TGTGCCAGCAGCCAAGAGGGGGGTACCTTGTCCTACAATGAGCAGTTCTTC.

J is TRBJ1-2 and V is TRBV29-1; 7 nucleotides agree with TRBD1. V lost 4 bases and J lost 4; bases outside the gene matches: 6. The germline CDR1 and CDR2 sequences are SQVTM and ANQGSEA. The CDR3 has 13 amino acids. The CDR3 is CSVVGQGGYGYTF. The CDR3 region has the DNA TGCAGCGTTGTCGGCCAGGGGGGCTATGGCTACACCTTC.

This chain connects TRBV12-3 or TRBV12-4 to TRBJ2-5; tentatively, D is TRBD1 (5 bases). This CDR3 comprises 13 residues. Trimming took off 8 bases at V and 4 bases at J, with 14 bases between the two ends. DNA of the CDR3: TGTGCCAGCGTGAAGGGGTTAGGAGAGACCCAGTACTTC. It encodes CASVKGLGETQYF.

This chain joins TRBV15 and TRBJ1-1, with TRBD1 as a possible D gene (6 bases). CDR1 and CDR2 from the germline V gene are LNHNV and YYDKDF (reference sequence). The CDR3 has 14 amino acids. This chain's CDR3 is CATRPRGPSTEAFF. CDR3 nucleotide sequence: TGTGCTACTCGTCCGCGGGGGCCGAGCACTGAAGCTTTCTTT.

The CDR3 reads CASSERLTNYGYTF. The DNA of the CDR3 is TGTGCCAGCAGCGAGAGACTGACTAACTATGGCTACACCTTC. The V and J genes are TRBV9 and TRBJ1-2; D remains unclear. This CDR3 contains 14 residues. Trimming removed 3 bases at V and 0 bases at J, with 9 bases between. Germline-derived CDR1 and CDR2 are SGDLS and YYNGEE.

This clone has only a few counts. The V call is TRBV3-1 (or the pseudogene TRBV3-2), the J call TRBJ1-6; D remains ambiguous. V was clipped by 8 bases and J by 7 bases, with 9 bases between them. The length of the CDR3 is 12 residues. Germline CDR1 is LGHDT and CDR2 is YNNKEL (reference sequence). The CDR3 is CASGPTNSPLHF. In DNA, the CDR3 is TGTGCCAGCGGGCCGACGAATTCACCCCTCCACTTT.

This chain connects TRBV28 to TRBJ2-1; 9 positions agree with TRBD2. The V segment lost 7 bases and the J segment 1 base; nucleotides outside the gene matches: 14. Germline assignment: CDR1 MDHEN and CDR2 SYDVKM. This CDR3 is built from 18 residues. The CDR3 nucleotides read TGTGCCAGCAACGGACTAGCGCCCCAAGAGGGATCCTACAATGAGCAGTTCTTC. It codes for CASNGLAPQEGSYNEQFF.

The CDR3: CASSQLGVWGTQYF. CDR3 sequence (DNA): TGTGCCAGCAGCCAACTCGGGGTATGGGGGACCCAGTACTTC. This sequence joins TRBV3-1 (or the pseudogene TRBV3-2) and TRBJ2-5, with D possibly TRBD2 on 5 matching bases. This CDR3 is 14 amino acids long. V dropped 2 bases and J dropped 7 bases, with 14 bases sitting between them. Germline CDR1 LGHDT, CDR2 YNNKEL (reference sequence).

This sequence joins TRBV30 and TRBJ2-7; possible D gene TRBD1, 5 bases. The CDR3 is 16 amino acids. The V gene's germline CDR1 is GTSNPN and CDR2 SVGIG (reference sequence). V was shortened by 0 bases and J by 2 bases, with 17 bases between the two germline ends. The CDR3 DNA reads TGTGCCTGGAGTGTATCTCAGGGCGGCAGGGCCTACGAGCAGTACTTC. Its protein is CAWSVSQGGRAYEQYF.